The rows below give T cell receptor beta chains drawn from one sample of a study of cytomegalovirus exposure and HLA in healthy donors. TCRdb's table, derived via immunoSEQ multiplex PCR, lists solely in-frame clones and lacks some. The sample shows about 310,000 clones, 70% to 90% of them seen only once. Sequencing input: PBMCs. Receptor source: a man aged 25 to 40 in good health and CMV-seronegative. Each CDR3 is given with its conserved first and last residue. Only part of the rows carry a size: once, few, many, or a class if the clone is expanded.

>TRBV7-2|NA|TRBJ1-6
CASSLDARGSYNSPLHF
>TRBV5-6|NA|TRBJ2-3
CASSQVDSTDTQYF
>TRBV4-3|NA|TRBJ2-4
CASSEDNAGLAAKNIQYF
>TRBV7-9|NA|TRBJ1-1
CASSSTGGAAEAFF
>TRBV11-2|once|TRBJ2-7
CASSLGRSGEQYF
>TRBV30|NA|TRBJ2-3
CAWLQGQDTQYF
>TRBV6-5|once|TRBJ1-1
CASSYRGANTEAFF
>TRBV7-9|once|TRBJ2-7
CASSRSSGGKGYEQYF
>TRBV2|NA|TRBJ2-3
CASSLQGLSTDTQYF
>TRBV6-5|NA|TRBJ1-2
CASSYGTGGRNYGYTF
>TRBV11-2|NA|TRBJ2-2
CASSLRRQGPLVGELFF
>TRBV9|NA|TRBJ1-2
CASSAVTGSSPYGYTF
>TRBV5-4|NA|TRBJ2-7
CASSLGDRGNYEQYF
>TRBV27|once|TRBJ1-5
CASSMTGLDQPQHF
>TRBV5-1|NA|TRBJ1-1
CASSWETGRNTEAFF
>TRBV9|NA|TRBJ2-1
CASSVASGGLQFF
>TRBV6-1|NA|TRBJ2-6
CASSEFLAVSSGANVLTF
>TRBV5-5|NA|TRBJ1-2
CASSLARDRGENYGYTF
>TRBV5-1|NA|TRBJ2-2
CASSFLQGDANTGELFF
>TRBV27|once|TRBJ2-3
CASSLSMGRGGTDTQYF
>TRBV11-1|NA|TRBJ2-7
CASSRAPSVEQYF
>TRBV9|once|TRBJ1-6
CASSVLGQGSSPLHF
>TRBV7-2|NA|TRBJ1-2
CASSLDETGSDPNYGYTF
>TRBV6-5|NA|TRBJ2-7
CASRQSGTGPEQYF
>TRBV19|few|TRBJ1-6
CASRTQGSNSPLHF
>TRBV7-2|NA|TRBJ2-7
CASSSWTGHGGPPLYEQYF
>TRBV6-1|NA|TRBJ1-1
CATRDTLNTEAFF
>TRBV6-4|NA|TRBJ1-1
CASSEALLVGEAFF
>TRBV7-2|once|TRBJ2-3
CASSFSGTTDTQYF
>TRBV9|NA|TRBJ2-3
CASSVRGTMADTQYF